These 4 T cell receptor beta chains were all obtained from the same sample, sequenced in a study of T cell responses to AZD1222 COVID-19 vaccine. Here immunoSEQ multiplex PCR was the method, and the copy in TCRdb shows in-frame clones only, minus some. The data contain under 120,000 clones, around 94% of them singletons. The source material was peripheral blood, sampled on day 0 of AZD1222 vaccination. Receptors were obtained from an adult in good health.

The chain recombines TRBV5-6 with TRBJ2-1; D not certain. There are 13 residues in the CDR3. Between the trimmed V and J ends, which lost 0 bases and 0 bases, there was a span of 1 base. Germline lookup yields CDR1 SGHDT and CDR2 YYEEEE. The DNA for the CDR3 is TGTGCCAGCAGCTTGGGCTCCTACAATGAGCAGTTCTTC. Amino acid sequence: CASSLGSYNEQFF. Full variable domain (remainder filled in from reference TRBV5-6 and TRBJ2-1): DAGVTQSPTHLIKTRGQQVTLRCSPKSGHDTVSWYQQALGQGPQFIFQYYEEEERQRGNFPDRFSGHQFPNYSSELNVNALLLGDSALYLCASSLGSYNEQFFGPGTRLTVL.

CDR3 in DNA: TGTGCCAGCAGTCGTCTGCAGGTGAACACTGAAGCTTTCTTT. Translating it yields CASSRLQVNTEAFF. The chain joins TRBV28 to TRBJ1-1; D gene unclear. The CDR3 totals 14 residues. V lost 5 bases to trimming and J lost 0 bases, with 10 bases between them. The germline V gene has CDR1 MDHEN and CDR2 SYDVKM.

This chain's CDR3 is CASSRWDGSYNSPLHF. As DNA, the CDR3 is TGTGCCAGCAGCCGATGGGACGGCAGTTATAATTCACCCCTCCACTTT. The chain combines TRBV7-9 with TRBJ1-6; TRBD1 is a possible D gene (5 bases). The CDR3 runs 16 residues. Germline CDR1 and CDR2: SEHNR and FQNEAQ (reference sequence). V was clipped by 5 bases and J by 4 bases, with 15 bases between them. Looking up the rest from reference TRBV7-9 and TRBJ1-6 gives the full variable domain: DTGVSQNPRHKITKRGQNVTFRCDPISEHNRLYWYRQTLGQGPEFLTYFQNEAQLEKSRLLSDRFSAERPKGSFSTLEIQRTEQGDSAMYLCASSRWDGSYNSPLHFGNGTRLTVT.

This chain joins TRBV6-5 and TRBJ2-2; 7 nucleotides line up with TRBD2. V was pared by 4 bases and J by 5 bases, with 7 bases of the junction left unmatched. Germline CDR1 is MNHEY and CDR2 is SVGAGI. CDR3 length: 15 amino acids. The CDR3 coding sequence is TGTGCCAGCAGTTTCAGCGGGGATTTAACCGGGGAGCTGTTTTTT. It codes for CASSFSGDLTGELFF.